Listed here is a single TCR beta chain. This entry belongs to a study of siplizumab effects on memory and regulatory T cells. Per the germline V gene, CDR1 is MGHDK and CDR2 is SYGVNS. V lost 4 bases, J lost 4 bases, and 13 bases lay in between. There are 14 residues in the CDR3. Sequencing was performed with immunoSEQ multiplex PCR; in TCRdb, only in-frame clones are kept and a portion is missing. Of about 91,000 clones listed, roughly 96% were seen once; the top ten hold 0.031%. Sequences were obtained from naive CD4+ T cells sorted from blood. The V call is TRBV25-1, the J call TRBJ1-2, with D perhaps TRBD1 (5 bases). This TCR came from a human donor in good health. CDR3 amino acids: CASSAPGGTYGYTF. For the CDR3, the DNA is TGTGCCAGCAGTGCCCCGGGGGGGACCTATGGCTACACCTTC.